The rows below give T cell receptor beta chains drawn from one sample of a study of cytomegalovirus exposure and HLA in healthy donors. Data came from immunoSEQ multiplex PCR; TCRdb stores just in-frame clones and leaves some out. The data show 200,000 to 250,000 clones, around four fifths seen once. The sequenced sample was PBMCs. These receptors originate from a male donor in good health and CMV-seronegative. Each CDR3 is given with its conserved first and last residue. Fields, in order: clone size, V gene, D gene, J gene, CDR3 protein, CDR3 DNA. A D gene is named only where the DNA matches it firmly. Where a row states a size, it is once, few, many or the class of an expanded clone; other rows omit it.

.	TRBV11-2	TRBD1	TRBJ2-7	CASTPLGTEPYEQYF	TGTGCCAGCACCCCGTTAGGGACAGAGCCCTACGAGCAGTACTTC
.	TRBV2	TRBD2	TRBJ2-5	CASSEVGSGSGETQYF	TGTGCCAGCAGTGAAGTGGGTAGCGGGAGTGGGGAGACCCAGTACTTC
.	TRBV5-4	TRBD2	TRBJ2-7	CASSGWGSGSNEQYF	TGTGCCAGCAGCGGATGGGGTAGCGGGAGTAATGAGCAGTACTTC
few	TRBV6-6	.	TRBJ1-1	CASSSSRGESTEAFF	TGTGCCAGCAGTTCCAGCCGCGGGGAATCCACTGAAGCTTTCTTT
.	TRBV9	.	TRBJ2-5	CASSPGNGLLQETQYF	TGTGCCAGCAGCCCCGGGAATGGGCTACTCCAAGAGACCCAGTACTTC
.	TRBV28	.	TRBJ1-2	CASRDTNYGYTF	TGTGCCAGCAGAGACACGAACTATGGCTACACCTTC
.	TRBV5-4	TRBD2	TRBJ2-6	CASSLFDSGSLGANVLTF	TGTGCCAGCAGCTTGTTTGATAGCGGGAGTTTAGGGGCCAACGTCCTGACTTTC
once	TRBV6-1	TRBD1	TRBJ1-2	CASHFTGTGSFGYTF	TGTGCCAGCCACTTCACCGGGACAGGGAGTTTTGGCTACACCTTC
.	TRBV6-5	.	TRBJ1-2	CASRAPGGVKDGYTF	TGTGCCAGCAGGGCCCCGGGGGGCGTAAAGGATGGCTACACCTTC
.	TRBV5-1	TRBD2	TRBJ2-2	CASSPLAGGGTGELFF	TGCGCCAGCAGCCCCCTAGCGGGAGGGGGCACCGGGGAGCTGTTTTTT
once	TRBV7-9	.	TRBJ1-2	CSSSLGQIYGYTF	TGTTCCAGCAGCCTTGGACAGATCTATGGCTACACCTTC
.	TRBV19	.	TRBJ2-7	CASSFVESSYEQYF	TGTGCCAGTAGTTTCGTCGAGAGCTCCTACGAGCAGTACTTC
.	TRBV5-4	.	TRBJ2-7	CASSLRRSPEEQYF	TGTGCCAGCAGCTTGAGGCGGTCCCCGGAGGAGCAGTACTTC
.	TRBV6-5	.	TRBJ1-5	CASSYSRTGSNQPQHF	TGTGCCAGCAGTTACTCCCGGACTGGAAGCAATCAGCCCCAGCATTTT
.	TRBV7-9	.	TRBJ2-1	CASSRSWSSYNEQFF	TGTGCCAGCAGCCGCTCGTGGAGCTCCTACAATGAGCAGTTCTTC
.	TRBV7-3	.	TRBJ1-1	CASSHGTSAEAFF	TGTGCCAGCAGCCATGGTACTTCGGCTGAAGCTTTCTTT
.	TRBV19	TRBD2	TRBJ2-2	CASTPAGRTGELFF	TGTGCCAGTACTCCAGCGGGAAGAACCGGGGAGCTGTTTTTT
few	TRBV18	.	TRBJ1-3	CASSPGRRGQSSGNTIYF	TGTGCCAGCTCACCGGGAAGACGGGGACAAAGCTCTGGAAACACCATATATTTT
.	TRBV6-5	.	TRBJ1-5	CASRWTDSNQPQHF	TGTGCCAGCAGGTGGACAGATTCCAATCAGCCCCAGCATTTT
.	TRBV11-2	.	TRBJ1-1	CASSASGDTEAFF	TGTGCCAGCAGCGCATCAGGGGATACTGAAGCTTTCTTT
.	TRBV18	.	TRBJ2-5	CASSPTGSRIPQETQYF	TGTGCCAGCTCACCTACAGGGTCAAGGATCCCTCAAGAGACCCAGTACTTC
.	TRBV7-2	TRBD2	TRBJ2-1	CASSLTGGSGVSSYNEQFF	TGTGCCAGCAGCTTAACGGGGGGGTCAGGGGTTAGCTCCTACAATGAGCAGTTCTTC
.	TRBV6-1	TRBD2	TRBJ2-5	CASSVGGAPLQETQYF	TGTGCCAGCAGTGTGGGAGGGGCCCCTCTCCAAGAGACCCAGTACTTC
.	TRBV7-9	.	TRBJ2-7	CSSSLFEGSSYEQYF	TGTTCCAGCAGCTTGTTCGAGGGAAGCTCCTACGAGCAGTACTTC
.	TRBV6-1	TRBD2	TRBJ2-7	CASSEGWVLGRGDSYEQYF	TGTGCCAGCAGTGAAGGTTGGGTCCTGGGGCGGGGGGACTCCTACGAGCAGTACTTC
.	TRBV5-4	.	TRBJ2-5	CASSPDFGEGEQYF	TGTGCCAGCAGCCCGGACTTCGGAGAGGGGGAGCAGTACTTC
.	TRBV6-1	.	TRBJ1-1	CASSETPMNTEAFF	TGTGCCAGCAGTGAGACACCTATGAACACTGAAGCTTTCTTT
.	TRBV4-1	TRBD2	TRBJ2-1	CASSQGLGDYSYNEQFF	TGCGCCAGCAGCCAAGGGTTGGGGGACTACTCTTACAATGAGCAGTTCTTC
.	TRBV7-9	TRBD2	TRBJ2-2	CASSPLAGTGELFF	TGTGCCAGTAGTCCACTAGCGGGCACCGGGGAGCTGTTTTTT
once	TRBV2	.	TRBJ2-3	CASSEGGTDTQYF	TGTGCCAGCAGTGAGGGAGGCACAGATACGCAGTATTTT